This T cell receptor beta chain was recovered during a study of cytomegalovirus exposure and HLA in healthy donors. The primer mix had 60 Vbeta and 13 Jbeta primers. The table came from immunoSEQ multiplex PCR; TCRdb's copy has only in-frame clones and leaves some out. The sample shows approximately 160,000 clones, 75% to 80% of them seen only once. While unrecorded immune exposures were likely, the donors were nominally healthy when sampled. On this clone: Its target is unknown.

Germline CDR1 is SGHDN and CDR2 is FVKESK. The CDR3 is 14 amino acids. V was clipped by 4 bases and J by 4 bases, with 13 bases between them. Study observations and caveats: V- and J-gene trimming in TCR beta was tied to a missense DCLRE1C variant by an analysis performed later. Among TCR sequences, most were rare, though some public TCRs appeared in many donors. In a later analysis, at a false discovery rate of 0.05, 15,000 to 20,000 TCR beta sequences matched HLA alleles.

The source of this sequence is a middle-aged woman in good health and CMV-seropositive. The sample comprised PBMCs. The chain links TRBV14 to TRBJ1-1, with D possibly being TRBD1 (5 bases). DNA of the CDR3: TGTGCCAGCAGCCCCAGGGTGGAGGGCACTGAAGCTTTCTTT. Translated: CASSPRVEGTEAFF.